This T cell receptor (beta chain) was documented in a study of shared clonotypes between healthy human individuals. Background on the study: For every donor, three CD4 naive, three CD4 memory, two CD8 naive and one CD8 memory plates were used.

Naive CD8 cells lacked CD45RO and underwent positive selection for CCR7, leaving out terminally differentiated effector memory CD45RA+ cells. The CDR3 contains 16 residues. Trimming took off 5 bases at V and 4 bases at J, with 18 bases between the two ends. The germline gives CDR1 SGHTA, CDR2 FQGNSA. The data were produced by immunoSEQ multiplex PCR, yet TCRdb's version contains in-frame clones alone and is incomplete. The profile shows more than 500,000 clones, roughly 95% of them singletons. The chain couples TRBV7-2 to TRBJ2-1, with D unclear. The sequenced sample was naive CD8+ T cells sorted from blood. The origin of this receptor is a woman between 25 and 40 years old in good health. CDR3 amino acids: CASSPGYDRNYNEQFF. The CDR3, as DNA: TGTGCCAGCAGCCCCGGGTATGACCGGAATTACAATGAGCAGTTCTTC.